This record looks at one T cell receptor (beta chain) sequence and its context. Its antigen is unknown. CDR3 length: 15 residues. The ends lost 1 base at V and 2 bases at J; junction bases unmatched: 2. Germline V gives CDR1 MNHEY, CDR2 SVGAGI. Measured with immunoSEQ multiplex PCR; TCRdb has only the in-frame clones, and not every one. The sample contains about 2.5 million clones, roughly 92% of which appear only once. The data originate from a study of shared clonotypes between healthy human individuals. The study's findings and limits: A few donors shared approximately 5% of their naive CD4 clonotypes. Non-shared clonotypes showed lower generation probabilities than clonotypes common to all four donors.

The sequenced sample was naive CD4+ T cells from PBMCs. The subset: CD45RA+ positively selected. The chain uses TRBV6-5 and TRBJ1-2; 9 nucleotides line up with TRBD1. The sequence came from a man aged 18 to 30 in good health. Some clones in this sample may be carry-over from other donors' samples. The CDR3 sequence is CASSYLGTGNYGYTF. The CDR3 coding sequence is TGTGCCAGCAGTTACTTGGGGACAGGGAACTATGGCTACACCTTC.